These T cell receptor beta chains were read from a single sample in a study of blood T cell repertoires in COVID-19. TCRdb keeps only in-frame clones here, not all; method: immunoSEQ multiplex PCR. Altogether around 190,000 clones are present, about 85% being singletons, with the ten largest covering roughly 8.2%. The sample was peripheral blood. These receptor sequences come from a woman aged 55-69 years with acute or convalescent COVID-19. Each CDR3 is given with its conserved first and last residue. A D gene is named only where the DNA matches it firmly. Part of the rows lack a size; the others show once, few, many or a class for expanded clones.

d_call,clone_size,j_call,cdr3_length,v_call,cdr3_aa,cdr3_nt
TRBD1,-,TRBJ2-7,14,TRBV28,CASSPFDRGGEQYF,TGTGCCAGCAGTCCCTTCGACAGGGGAGGCGAGCAGTACTTC
-,-,TRBJ1-2,15,TRBV18,CASSPIRDLTIGYTF,TGTGCCAGCTCACCGATACGGGACTTAACTATTGGCTACACCTTC
TRBD2,-,TRBJ2-1,13,TRBV2,CASNREGLNEQFF,TGTGCCAGCAATCGGGAGGGCCTAAATGAGCAGTTCTTC
-,once,TRBJ1-2,13,TRBV29-1,CSVPQTENYGYTF,TGCAGCGTTCCCCAGACAGAAAACTATGGCTACACCTTC
TRBD2,-,TRBJ2-2,16,TRBV5-1,CASSLYSGWNTGELFF,TGCGCCAGCAGCTTGTATAGCGGGTGGAACACCGGGGAGCTGTTTTTT
-,-,TRBJ2-7,14,TRBV7-9,CASSSARDFYEQYF,TGTGCCAGCAGCTCCGCACGGGATTTCTACGAGCAGTACTTC
TRBD1,-,TRBJ1-4,15,TRBV10-3,CAISEYGQGNEKLFF,TGTGCCATCAGTGAGTACGGACAGGGGAATGAAAAACTGTTTTTT
-,once,TRBJ1-5,13,TRBV18,CASTRDTNQPQHF,TGTGCCAGCACCCGGGACACCAATCAGCCCCAGCATTTT
-,-,TRBJ2-3,16,TRBV5-1,CASSLQDPASTDTQYF,TGCGCCAGCAGCTTACAGGACCCCGCTAGCACAGATACGCAGTATTTT
-,-,TRBJ1-1,16,TRBV6-2/TRBV6-3,CASSYSPPKFGTEAFF,TGTGCCAGCAGTTACTCCCCACCCAAATTCGGGACTGAAGCTTTCTTT
-,-,TRBJ2-1,13,TRBV6-4,CASSVSLGGEQFF,TGTGCCAGCAGTGTGAGTTTAGGCGGTGAGCAGTTCTTC
TRBD2,few,TRBJ2-7,14,TRBV7-9,CASSPRTSGSEQYF,TGTGCCAGCAGCCCTCGGACTAGCGGGAGCGAGCAGTACTTC
-,-,TRBJ2-7,18,TRBV5-1,CASSLVRLNRDSPYEQYF,TGCGCCAGCAGCTTGGTTCGACTAAACCGGGATTCACCCTACGAGCAGTACTTC
-,-,TRBJ2-5,13,TRBV28,CASSPVGEETQYF,TGTGCCAGCAGCCCTGTAGGGGAAGAGACCCAGTACTTC
-,-,TRBJ1-1,12,TRBV7-2,CASSSSTGEAFF,TGTGCCAGCAGCTCGTCGACAGGTGAAGCTTTCTTT
-,-,TRBJ1-4,15,TRBV20-1,CSASSVTSSGEKLFF,TGCAGTGCTAGTTCCGTGACCAGTTCGGGTGAAAAACTGTTTTTT